Sequencing of this TCR beta chain was carried out in a study of blood T cell repertoires in COVID-19. On the study more broadly: The United States, Italy and Spain supplied acute and convalescent COVID-19 samples.

CDR1 and CDR2 from the germline V gene are MNHEY and SMNVEV (reference sequence). The V gene lost 4 bases and the J gene lost 3 bases, with 16 bases spanning the gap. This CDR3 is built from 16 residues. Authors' processing steps: Amplification with reference gene primers provided the estimates of nucleated cell counts. Repertoires were generated with immunoSEQ multiplex PCR, while TCRdb's copy carries only in-frame clones and drops some. V, J and clone size are taken as reported in that table, and D and trimming were inferred from the DNA itself. The table has more than 200,000 clones, 85% to 90% seen once; the top ten hold 9.5% to 13%. A Seattle source enrolled patients during active infection and followed them longitudinally.

Sequencing was carried out using peripheral blood. The receptor was isolated from a man aged 50 to 60 with COVID-19, enrolled during active disease. The chain is built from TRBV27 and TRBJ1-5, with no clear D. CDR3 sequence (DNA): TGTGCCAGCAGTTATAATGGCCAATGGGCCAATCAGCCCCAGCATTTT. Translating gives CASSYNGQWANQPQHF.